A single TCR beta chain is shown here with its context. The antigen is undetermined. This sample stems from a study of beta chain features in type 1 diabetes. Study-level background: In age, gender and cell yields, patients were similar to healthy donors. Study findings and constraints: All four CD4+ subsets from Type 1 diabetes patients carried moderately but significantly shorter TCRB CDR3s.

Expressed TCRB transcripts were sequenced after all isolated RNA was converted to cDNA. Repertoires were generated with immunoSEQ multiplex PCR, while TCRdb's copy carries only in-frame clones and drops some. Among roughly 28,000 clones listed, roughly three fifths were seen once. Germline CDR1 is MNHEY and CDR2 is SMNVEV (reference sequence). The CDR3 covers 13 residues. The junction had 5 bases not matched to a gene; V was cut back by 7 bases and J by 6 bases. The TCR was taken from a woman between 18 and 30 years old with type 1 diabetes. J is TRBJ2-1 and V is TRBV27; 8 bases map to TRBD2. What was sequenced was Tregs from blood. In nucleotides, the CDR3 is TGTGCCAGCATCGGGCTAGCGGGCAATGAGCAGTTCTTC. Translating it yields CASIGLAGNEQFF.